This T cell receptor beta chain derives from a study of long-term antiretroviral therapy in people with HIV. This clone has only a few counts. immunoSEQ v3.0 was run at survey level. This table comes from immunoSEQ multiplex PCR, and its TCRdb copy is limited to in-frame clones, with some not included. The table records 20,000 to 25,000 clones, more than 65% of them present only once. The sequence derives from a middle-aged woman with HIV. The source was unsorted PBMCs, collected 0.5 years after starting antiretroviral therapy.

CDR3 protein: CASSQSIGGYNEQFF. CDR3 coding DNA: TGTGCCAGCAGCCAATCGATAGGAGGCTACAATGAGCAGTTCTTC. The gene calls are TRBV16 and TRBJ2-1; tentative D call: TRBD2 (5 bases). Trimming removed 0 bases at V and 3 bases at J, with 9 bases between. Germline values: CDR1 KGHSY, CDR2 FQNENV. This CDR3 comprises 15 residues.